Shown below are 18 T cell receptor beta chains from a single sample sequenced in a study of blood T cell repertoires in COVID-19. Sequenced by immunoSEQ multiplex PCR; TCRdb stores in-frame clones only, minus some. Of roughly 270,000 clones in the sample, approximately 81% were seen once. Material for sequencing was PBMCs or T cells enriched from blood (not recorded which). The receptors stem from a woman aged 50 to 65 who had recovered from COVID-19.

The V call is TRBV27, the J call TRBJ2-2; D gene unclear. The ends were cut back, 2 bases at V and 0 bases at J, with 13 bases in the middle. This CDR3 contains 17 residues. Germline loops: CDR1 MNHEY, CDR2 SMNVEV (reference sequence). CDR3 DNA: TGTGCCAGCAGTTTAAGCCCTGCCTCCGCGAACACCGGGGAGCTGTTTTTT. It encodes CASSLSPASANTGELFF.

The V call is TRBV7-2, the J call TRBJ1-6, with D maybe TRBD1 (5 bases). Trimming pared 3 bases from V and 5 bases from J, leaving 8 bases between. This CDR3 comprises 14 residues. Germline CDR1 SGHTA, CDR2 FQGNSA. The CDR3 here is CASSFGQNNSPLHF. CDR3 bases: TGTGCCAGCAGCTTCGGACAAAATAATTCACCCCTCCACTTT.

The chain employs TRBV19 and TRBJ2-4; D remains ambiguous. Between the trimmed V and J ends, which lost 3 bases and 0 bases, there was a span of 6 bases. Germline lookup yields CDR1 LNHDA and CDR2 SQIVND (reference sequence). The CDR3 runs 14 residues. CDR3 sequence: CASSIRIAKNIQYF. DNA for the CDR3: TGTGCCAGTAGTATCAGGATAGCCAAAAACATTCAGTACTTC.

V is TRBV18 and J is TRBJ2-7, with 9 bases aligning to TRBD1. V lost 2 bases and J lost 4; bases outside the gene matches: 9. Germline-derived CDR1 and CDR2 are KGHSH and LQKENI. This CDR3 spans 16 amino acids. The CDR3 reads CASSPGTGSVSYEQYF. The CDR3 DNA sequence: TGTGCCAGCTCACCAGGGACAGGGAGTGTATCATACGAGCAGTACTTC. Filled out from reference TRBV18 and TRBJ2-7, the complete variable domain reads NAGVMQNPRHLVRRRGQEARLRCSPMKGHSHVYWYRQLPEEGLKFMVYLQKENIIDESGMPKERFSAEFPKEGPSILRIQQVVRGDSAAYFCASSPGTGSVSYEQYFGPGTRLTVT.

This chain uses TRBV19 with TRBJ1-6; 7 nucleotides agree with TRBD1. Germline CDR1 is LNHDA and CDR2 is SQIVND (reference sequence). With V trimmed by 8 bases and J by 7 bases, 8 bases remained unmatched. The CDR3 spans 14 residues. The CDR3 DNA reads TGTGCCAGTGACCGGGACAGCGACAATTCACCCCTCCACTTT. Amino acids: CASDRDSDNSPLHF. Complete variable domain (other parts from reference TRBV19 and TRBJ1-6): DGGITQSPKYLFRKEGQNVTLSCEQNLNHDAMYWYRQDPGQGLRLIYYSQIVNDFQKGDIAEGYSVSREKKESFPLTVTSAQKNPTAFYLCASDRDSDNSPLHFGNGTRLTVT.

The rearrangement joins TRBV6-6 to TRBJ1-6; D is ambiguous. CDR1 is MNHNY, CDR2 SVGAGI, per germline (reference sequence). The CDR3 runs to 14 residues. Trimming removed 5 bases from V and 8 bases from J, with 13 bases in between. Here the CDR3 reads CASSGREAHSPLHF. DNA for the CDR3: TGTGCCAGCAGTGGGAGGGAAGCGCATTCACCCCTCCACTTT.

In nucleotides, the CDR3 is TGCAGCGTTGACGCATGGGGCCAGGGGATCTACGAGCAGTACTTC. It is translated as CSVDAWGQGIYEQYF. The chain is built from TRBV29-1 and TRBJ2-7, with D possibly matching TRBD1 (6 bases). V lost 3 bases and J 3 bases, leaving 18 bases between the germline ends. Germline V gives CDR1 SQVTM, CDR2 ANQGSEA. The CDR3 runs to 15 residues.

The chain recombines TRBV5-1 with TRBJ1-6; unclear D gene. The V and J ends lost 0 bases and 8 bases respectively, with 12 bases between them. Germline-derived CDR1 and CDR2 are SGHRS and YFSETQ. The CDR3 consists of 15 residues. CDR3 in DNA: TGCGCCAGCAGCTTGGGGGCTGCAAGTGATTCACCCCTCCACTTT. Translation gives CASSLGAASDSPLHF.

The rearrangement uses TRBV5-4 and TRBJ2-1, with a tentative D call TRBD1 (5 bases). CDR3 length equals 14 residues. Germline CDR1 reads SGHNT; CDR2 reads YYREEE (reference sequence). Between the trimmed V and J ends, which lost 5 bases and 9 bases, there was a span of 18 bases. The CDR3 DNA sequence: TGTGCCAGCAGTCCTAGTGGGGCCTTAGGTGAGCAGTTCTTC. This sequence encodes CASSPSGALGEQFF.

The V call is TRBV4-2, the J call TRBJ2-1; 9 nucleotides agree with TRBD2. This CDR3 region has 13 residues. The ends lost 8 bases at V and 4 bases at J; junction bases unmatched: 3. Germline-derived CDR1 and CDR2 are LGHNA and YNFKEQ. The CDR3 reads CASRLAVYNEQFF. Written as DNA, the CDR3 is TGTGCCAGCCGACTAGCGGTTTACAATGAGCAGTTCTTC.

The CDR3 protein is CATSRDSGGQYEKLFF. CDR3 DNA: TGTGCCACCAGCAGAGATTCGGGGGGGCAGTATGAAAAACTGTTTTTT. The V call is TRBV15, the J call TRBJ1-4, with D possibly being TRBD1 (6 bases). Trimming removed 0 bases at V and 6 bases at J, with 14 bases between. Germline-derived CDR1 and CDR2 are LNHNV and YYDKDF (reference sequence). The CDR3 is made up of 16 amino acids. The complete variable domain, with remaining parts taken from reference TRBV15 and TRBJ1-4, reads DAMVIQNPRYQVTQFGKPVTLSCSQTLNHNVMYWYQQKSSQAPKLLFHYYDKDFNNEADTPDNFQSRRPNTSFCFLDIRSPGLGDTAMYLCATSRDSGGQYEKLFFGSGTQLSVL.

The chain carries TRBV5-1 and TRBJ2-3; 7 bases align to TRBD2. CDR1 SGHRS and CDR2 YFSETQ come from the germline V gene. CDR3 length: 14 residues. J lost 5 bases, V lost 0 bases, and 3 bases had no gene match. The DNA for the CDR3 is TGCGCCAGCAGCTTGGTAGGGGAGGGAGATACGCAGTATTTT. The encoded protein is CASSLVGEGDTQYF. Complete variable domain (other parts from reference TRBV5-1 and TRBJ2-3): KAGVTQTPRYLIKTRGQQVTLSCSPISGHRSVSWYQQTPGQGLQFLFEYFSETQRNKGNFPGRFSGRQFSNSRSEMNVSTLELGDSALYLCASSLVGEGDTQYFGPGTRLTVL.

The chain is built from TRBV5-6 and TRBJ1-5; D call uncertain. The CDR3 spans 13 residues. Germline CDR1 and CDR2: SGHDT and YYEEEE. Between the trimmed V and J ends, which lost 3 bases and 6 bases, there was a span of 10 bases. CDR3 in DNA: TGTGCCAGCAGCTATGGAGAGGGTCAGCCCCAGCATTTT. Translation: CASSYGEGQPQHF.

The genes are TRBV5-6 and TRBJ2-3; D is perhaps TRBD2 (5 bases). V lost 5 bases and J 1 base, leaving 11 bases between the germline ends. CDR1 is SGHDT and CDR2 is YYEEEE in the germline V gene. This CDR3 is 14 amino acids long. The CDR3 DNA reads TGTGCCAGCAGTTCGCGGCGGGGCACAGATACGCAGTATTTT. It yields the protein CASSSRRGTDTQYF.

The sample holds a few counts of this clone. The chain recombines TRBV6-5 with TRBJ2-7; 11 bases are shared with TRBD1. Germline-derived CDR1 and CDR2 are MNHEY and SVGAGI. The CDR3 totals 15 residues. J lost 6 bases, V lost 6 bases, and 10 bases had no gene match. The CDR3 region has the DNA TGTGCCAGCAGCGAGTCCGGGACAGGGGGGATCGAGCAGTACTTC. This translates into CASSESGTGGIEQYF.

The J gene is TRBJ1-2, the V gene TRBV30; TRBD1 might be the D (6 bases). Germline CDR1 is GTSNPN and CDR2 is SVGIG (reference sequence). The V end was cut by 0 bases, the J end by 7 bases, with 6 bases between. The CDR3 consists of 11 residues. The CDR3: CAWSVGGGYTF. CDR3 in DNA: TGTGCCTGGAGTGTAGGGGGTGGCTACACCTTC.

This chain connects TRBV30 to TRBJ1-3; D uncertain. The CDR3 sequence is 14 residues long. Germline V gene data show CDR1 as GTSNPN and CDR2 as SVGIG (reference sequence). V lost 2 bases and J 0 bases, leaving 8 bases between the germline ends. The CDR3: CAWSRGDSGNTIYF. The CDR3, as DNA: TGTGCCTGGAGTCGCGGGGACTCTGGAAACACCATATATTTT.

This clone was counted only a few times. This chain connects TRBV5-1 to TRBJ2-3, with 8 bases aligning to TRBD2. This CDR3 is 15 amino acids long. Germline CDR1 is SGHRS and CDR2 is YFSETQ. The V and J ends lost 3 bases and 4 bases, in that order; junction bases with no gene match: 7. The CDR3 region is CASSSGLVGADTQYF. As DNA, the CDR3 is TGCGCCAGCAGCTCGGGACTAGTGGGTGCAGATACGCAGTATTTT.